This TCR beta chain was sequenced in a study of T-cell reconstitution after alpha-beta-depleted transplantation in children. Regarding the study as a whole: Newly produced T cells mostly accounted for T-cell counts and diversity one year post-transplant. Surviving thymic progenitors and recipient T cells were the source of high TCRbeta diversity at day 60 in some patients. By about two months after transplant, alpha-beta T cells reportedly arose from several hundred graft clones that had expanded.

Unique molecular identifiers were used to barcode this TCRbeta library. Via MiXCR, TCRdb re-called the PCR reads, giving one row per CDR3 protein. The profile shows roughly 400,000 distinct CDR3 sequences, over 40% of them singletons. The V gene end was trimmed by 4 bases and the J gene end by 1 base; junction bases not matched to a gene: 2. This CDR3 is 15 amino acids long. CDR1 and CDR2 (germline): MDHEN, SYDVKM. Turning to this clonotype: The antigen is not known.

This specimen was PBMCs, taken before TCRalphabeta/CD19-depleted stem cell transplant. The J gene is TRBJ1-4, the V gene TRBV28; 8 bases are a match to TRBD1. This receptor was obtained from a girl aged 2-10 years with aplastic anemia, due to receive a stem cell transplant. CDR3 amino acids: CASSSGGITNEKLFF. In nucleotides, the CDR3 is TGTGCCAGCAGTTCAGGGGGCATAACTAATGAAAAACTGTTTTTT.